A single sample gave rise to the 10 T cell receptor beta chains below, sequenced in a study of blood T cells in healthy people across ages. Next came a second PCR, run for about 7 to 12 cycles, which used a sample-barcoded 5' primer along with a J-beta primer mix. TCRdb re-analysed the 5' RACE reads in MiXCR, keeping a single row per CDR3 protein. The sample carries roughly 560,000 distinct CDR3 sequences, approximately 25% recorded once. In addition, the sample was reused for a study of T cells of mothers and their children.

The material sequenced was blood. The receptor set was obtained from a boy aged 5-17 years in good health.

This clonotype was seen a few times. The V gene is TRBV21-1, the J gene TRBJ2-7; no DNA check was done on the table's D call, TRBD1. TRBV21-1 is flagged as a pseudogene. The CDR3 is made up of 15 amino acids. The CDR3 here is CASSLYQGADYEQYF. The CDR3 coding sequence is TGTGCCAGCAGCCTTTACCAGGGGGCTGACTACGAGCAGTACTTC.

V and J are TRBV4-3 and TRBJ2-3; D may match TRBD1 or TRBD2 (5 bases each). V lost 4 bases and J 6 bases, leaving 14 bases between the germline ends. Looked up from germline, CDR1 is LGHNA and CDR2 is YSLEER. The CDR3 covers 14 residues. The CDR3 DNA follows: TGCGCCAGCAGCCTTAACGGGGCGCGGGATACGCAGTATTTT. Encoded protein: CASSLNGARDTQYF.

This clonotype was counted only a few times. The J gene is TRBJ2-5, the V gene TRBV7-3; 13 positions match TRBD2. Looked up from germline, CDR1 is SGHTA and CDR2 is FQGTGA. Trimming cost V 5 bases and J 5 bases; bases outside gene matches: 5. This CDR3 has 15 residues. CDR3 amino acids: CASSPGLAGDETQYF. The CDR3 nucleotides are TGTGCCAGCAGCCCCGGACTAGCGGGGGACGAGACCCAGTACTTC.

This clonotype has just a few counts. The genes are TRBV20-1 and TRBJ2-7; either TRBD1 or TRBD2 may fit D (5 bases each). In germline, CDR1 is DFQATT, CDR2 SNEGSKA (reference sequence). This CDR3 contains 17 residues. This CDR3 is CSACSSYSGPSCYEQYF. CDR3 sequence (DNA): TGCAGCGCGTGCTCCTCTTATTCGGGACCTTCATGCTACGAGCAGTACTTC.

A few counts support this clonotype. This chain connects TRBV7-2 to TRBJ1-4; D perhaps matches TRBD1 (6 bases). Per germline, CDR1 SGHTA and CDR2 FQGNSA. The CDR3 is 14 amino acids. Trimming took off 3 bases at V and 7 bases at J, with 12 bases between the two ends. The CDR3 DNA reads TGTGCCAGCAGCTTTGGGAGAGGGGGTGAAAAACTGTTTTTT. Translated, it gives CASSFGRGGEKLFF. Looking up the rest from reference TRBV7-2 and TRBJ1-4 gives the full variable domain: GAGVSQSPSNKVTEKGKDVELRCDPISGHTALYWYRQSLGQGLEFLIYFQGNSAPDKSGLPSDRFSAERTGGSVSTLTIQRTQQEDSAVYLCASSFGRGGEKLFFGSGTQLSVL.

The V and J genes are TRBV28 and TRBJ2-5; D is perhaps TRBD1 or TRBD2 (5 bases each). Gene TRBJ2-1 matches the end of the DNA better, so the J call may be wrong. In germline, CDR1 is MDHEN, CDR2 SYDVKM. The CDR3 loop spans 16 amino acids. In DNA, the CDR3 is TGTGCCAGCACTAGCCCCGGGACCATCTTTCGAAATGAGCAGTTCTTC. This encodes CASTSPGTIFRNEQFF.

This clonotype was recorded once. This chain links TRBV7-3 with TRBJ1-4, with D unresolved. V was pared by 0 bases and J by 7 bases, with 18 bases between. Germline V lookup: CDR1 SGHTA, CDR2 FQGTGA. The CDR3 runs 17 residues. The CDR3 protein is CASSLTKGHPDREKLFF. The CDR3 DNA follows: TGTGCCAGCAGCTTAACCAAGGGCCATCCTGATCGTGAAAAACTGTTTTTT.

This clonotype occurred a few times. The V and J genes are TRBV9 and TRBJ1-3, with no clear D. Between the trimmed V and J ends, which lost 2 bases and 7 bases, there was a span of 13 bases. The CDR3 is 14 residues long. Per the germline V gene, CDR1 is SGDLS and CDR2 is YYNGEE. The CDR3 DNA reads TGTGCCAGCAGCGTGTACCGGGATGGGAACACCATATATTTT. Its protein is CASSVYRDGNTIYF.

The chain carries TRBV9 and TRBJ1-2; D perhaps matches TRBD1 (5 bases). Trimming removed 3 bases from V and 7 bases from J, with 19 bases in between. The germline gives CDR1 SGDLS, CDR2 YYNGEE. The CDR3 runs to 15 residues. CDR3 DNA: TGTGCCAGCAGCGAGGGGAGGGGCGCGTTTGGTGGCTACACCTTC. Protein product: CASSEGRGAFGGYTF.

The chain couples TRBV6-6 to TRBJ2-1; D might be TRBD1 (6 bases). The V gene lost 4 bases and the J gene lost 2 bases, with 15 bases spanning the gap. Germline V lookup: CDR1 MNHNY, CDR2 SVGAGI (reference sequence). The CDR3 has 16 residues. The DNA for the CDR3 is TGTGCCAGCAGTTTTCCCAGGGGTACCACCTACAATGAGCAGTTCTTC. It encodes CASSFPRGTTYNEQFF.